Following are 9 T cell receptor beta chains from one sample sequenced in a study of cytomegalovirus exposure and HLA in healthy donors. Primers for the PCR totalled 60 Vbeta and 13 Jbeta. Sequenced by immunoSEQ multiplex PCR; TCRdb stores in-frame clones only, minus some. The table records 95,000 to 150,000 clones, around three quarters of them present only once. Sequencing was carried out using PBMCs. These receptors all stem from a young man in good health and CMV-seronegative.

The chain links TRBV9 to TRBJ1-2; the D gene is possibly TRBD1 (5 bases). This CDR3 is 16 amino acids long. From germline, CDR1 is SGDLS and CDR2 YYNGEE. The germline V and J ends were trimmed by 0 bases and 0 bases, with 12 bases remaining between them. As DNA, the CDR3 is TGTGCCAGCAGCGTAGGGGGCGGAGAGCCTAACTATGGCTACACCTTC. Translation gives CASSVGGGEPNYGYTF.

V is TRBV12-2 and J is TRBJ2-2; the table's D call of TRBD2 was not tested on the DNA. TRBV12-2 is deemed a pseudogene. The CDR3 sequence is 14 residues long. DNA of the CDR3: TGTGCAAGTCGCTTAGGCGTGAACACCGGGGAGCTGTTTTTT. Translating gives CASRLGVNTGELFF.

This chain uses TRBV13 with TRBJ1-5; possible D gene TRBD1, 6 bases. The CDR3 is made up of 15 amino acids. V lost 4 bases, J lost 10 bases, and 20 bases lay in between. Germline CDR1 PRHDT, CDR2 FYEKMQ (reference sequence). Written as DNA, the CDR3 is TGTGCCAGCAGCTCCAGGGGTGCAGGGCAGGCTCCCCAGCATTTT. This translates into CASSSRGAGQAPQHF. The entire variable domain, with the rest obtained from reference TRBV13 and TRBJ1-5, is as follows: AAGVIQSPRHLIKEKRETATLKCYPIPRHDTVYWYQQGPGQDPQFLISFYEKMQSDKGSIPDRFSAQQFSDYHSELNMSSLELGDSALYFCASSSRGAGQAPQHFGDGTRLSIL.

This rearrangement joins TRBV5-1 to TRBJ2-2, with D perhaps matching TRBD1 (5 bases). CDR1 is SGHRS and CDR2 is YFSETQ in the germline V gene. Deletions cut 2 bases from V and 3 bases from J, with 5 bases between. The CDR3 runs to 13 residues. The DNA for the CDR3 is TGCGCCAGCAGCTTAGGGGACACCGGGGAGCTGTTTTTT. It is translated as CASSLGDTGELFF.

The chain combines TRBV4-3 with TRBJ2-7, with TRBD1 identical over 10 bases. Germline CDR1 LGHNA, CDR2 YSLEER. V lost 5 bases, J lost 1 base, and 8 bases stayed unmatched. This CDR3 has 16 residues. The CDR3 reads CASSYSGTGESYEQYF. DNA of the CDR3: TGCGCCAGCAGCTACTCCGGGACAGGGGAATCCTACGAGCAGTACTTC.

In this sample, this clone turned up a few times. The V call is TRBV19, the J call TRBJ1-3; 11 positions agree with TRBD1. CDR1 and CDR2 from the germline V gene are LNHDA and SQIVND (reference sequence). V gave up 6 bases and J gave up 2 bases; unmatched junction bases: 0. CDR3 length equals 14 residues. The CDR3 sequence: CASRGQGAGNTIYF. CDR3 nucleotide sequence: TGTGCCAGTAGGGGACAGGGGGCTGGAAACACCATATATTTT.

The V gene is TRBV19, the J gene TRBJ2-5; a weak D match, TRBD1 (5 bases). There are 13 residues in the CDR3. The germline V gene encodes CDR1 LNHDA and CDR2 SQIVND (reference sequence). Trimming shortened V by 4 bases and J by 5 bases, and 11 bases separated the two germline ends. CDR3 coding DNA: TGTGCCAGTAGTACAATAGGGGCGGAGACCCAGTACTTC. Encoded protein: CASSTIGAETQYF.

This clone was seen only once. This chain joins TRBV9 and TRBJ2-1; 9 nucleotides line up with TRBD2. Germline V CDR1 and CDR2: SGDLS, YYNGEE. The ends lost 0 bases at V and 10 bases at J; junction bases unmatched: 8. CDR3 size: 15 residues. The DNA of the CDR3 is TGTGCCAGCAGCGTAGCGGCGGGAGGGGCGAAAGAGCAGTTCTTC. It yields the protein CASSVAAGGAKEQFF.

The chain joins TRBV19 to TRBJ1-1, with 10 bases matching TRBD1. The CDR3 sequence is 15 residues long. CDR1 and CDR2 from the germline V gene are LNHDA and SQIVND (reference sequence). V was clipped by 6 bases and J by 1 base; unmatched bases: 5. The CDR3 nucleotides read TGTGCCAGTAGCCCGACAGGGGGCGAGAACACTGAAGCTTTCTTT. It codes for CASSPTGGENTEAFF.